The 13 T cell receptor beta chains below were found in one sample sequenced in a study of T cells in localized non-small cell lung cancer. This table comes from immunoSEQ multiplex PCR, and its TCRdb copy is limited to in-frame clones, with some not included. The table has under 70,000 clones, just over 85% seen once. This material consisted of peripheral blood, taken before any cancer treatment. These receptors originate from a woman aged 40-69 years with stage I lung adenocarcinoma.

The rearrangement uses TRBV28 and TRBJ1-1; a weak D match, TRBD1 (6 bases). Per germline, CDR1 MDHEN and CDR2 SYDVKM. V was shortened by 7 bases and J by 2 bases, with 14 bases between the two germline ends. CDR3 length equals 14 residues. The chain's CDR3 is CASMLQGQNTEAFF. The CDR3 DNA sequence: TGTGCCAGCATGCTACAGGGACAAAACACTGAAGCTTTCTTT.

The chain combines TRBV28 with TRBJ1-6; D perhaps matches TRBD1 (6 bases). Germline V gene lookup returns CDR1 MDHEN and CDR2 SYDVKM. The CDR3 runs to 16 residues. V was pared by 4 bases and J by 9 bases, with 19 bases between. The CDR3 spells CASSWGRDMTFSPLHF. The CDR3 nucleotides read TGTGCCAGCAGTTGGGGCCGGGACATGACATTTTCACCCCTCCACTTT.

The V and J genes are TRBV18 and TRBJ2-1, with 13 nucleotides matching TRBD2. V was pared by 3 bases and J by 7 bases, with 3 bases of the junction left unmatched. The length of the CDR3 is 15 residues. Germline V gene lookup returns CDR1 KGHSH and CDR2 LQKENI. CDR3: CASSPGLAGLNEQFF. The CDR3 DNA is TGTGCCAGCTCACCGGGACTAGCGGGGTTGAATGAGCAGTTCTTC.

Only one count was recorded for this clone. The chain carries TRBV6-1 and TRBJ1-5; D unresolved. Trimming pared 1 base from V and 0 bases from J, leaving 7 bases between. Per the germline V gene, CDR1 is MNHNS and CDR2 is SASEGT. The CDR3 spans 15 residues. This chain's CDR3 is CASSEGSLSNQPQHF. The CDR3 nucleotides are TGTGCCAGCAGTGAAGGCAGCCTTAGCAATCAGCCCCAGCATTTT.

This chain joins TRBV1 and TRBJ2-2; the D call of TRBD1 is as the table states it, not checked on the DNA. TRBV1 is classified as a pseudogene. The CDR3 sequence is 14 residues long. This chain's CDR3 is CTSSQDRQIGELFF. The DNA for the CDR3 is TGCACCAGCAGCCAAGATCGACAGATCGGGGAGCTGTTTTTT.

This chain connects TRBV19 to TRBJ1-5; D call uncertain. With 5 bases removed from V and 7 bases from J, the gap between germline ends came to 21 bases. Per germline, CDR1 LNHDA and CDR2 SQIVND (reference sequence). This CDR3 has 16 residues. In DNA form, the CDR3 reads TGTGCCAGTAGTCCAGACGGCCAGCTCACTCGCCAGCCCCAGCATTTT. Translating gives CASSPDGQLTRQPQHF.

This clone occurred once. The chain joins TRBV28 to TRBJ2-2; 8 bases are shared with TRBD2. Trimming removed 6 bases from V and 4 bases from J; junction bases left unmatched: 10. The CDR3 runs to 16 residues. Per the germline V gene, CDR1 is MDHEN and CDR2 is SYDVKM. The CDR3 region has the DNA TGTGCCAGCAGCCTAGGGGGGGCGGGAGGCACCGGGGAGCTGTTTTTT. Its translation: CASSLGGAGGTGELFF.

The chain couples TRBV7-6 to TRBJ1-6; 7 bases map to TRBD1. The CDR3 contains 15 residues. V was clipped by 1 base and J by 7 bases; unmatched bases: 4. CDR1 SGHVS and CDR2 FNYEAQ come from the germline V gene. This chain's CDR3 is CASSLEDRENSPLHF. CDR3 nucleotide sequence: TGTGCCAGCAGCTTAGAAGACAGGGAGAATTCACCCCTCCACTTT. The full variable domain, its missing parts supplied by reference TRBV7-6 and TRBJ1-6, is GAGVSQSPRYKVTKRGQDVALRCDPISGHVSLYWYRQALGQGPEFLTYFNYEAQQDKSGLPNDRFSAERPEGSISTLTIQRTEQRDSAMYRCASSLEDRENSPLHFGNGTRLTVT.

The genes are TRBV11-2 and TRBJ1-1; D not resolved. V was shortened by 4 bases and J by 0 bases, with 18 bases between the two germline ends. The V gene's germline CDR1 is SGHAT and CDR2 FQNNGV. This CDR3 comprises 17 residues. This CDR3 reads CASSSLPRRQLNTEAFF. CDR3 sequence (DNA): TGTGCCAGCAGCTCTCTACCGCGCAGGCAGTTGAACACTGAAGCTTTCTTT. Full variable domain (outside the CDR3, taken from reference TRBV11-2 and TRBJ1-1): EAGVAQSPRYKIIEKRQSVAFWCNPISGHATLYWYQQILGQGPKLLIQFQNNGVVDDSQLPKDRFSAERLKGVDSTLKIQPAKLEDSAVYLCASSSLPRRQLNTEAFFGQGTRLTVV.

This clone has just one count. The J gene is TRBJ1-5, the V gene TRBV18; perhaps TRBD1 as D (5 bases). The V end was cut by 2 bases, the J end by 2 bases, with 13 bases between. CDR3 length: 16 residues. CDR1 and CDR2 (germline): KGHSH, LQKENI. The CDR3 region has the DNA TGTGCCAGCTCACCAGATCGCAGGGTCGGCAATCAGCCCCAGCATTTT. It translates to CASSPDRRVGNQPQHF. Supplemented by reference TRBV18 and TRBJ1-5, the full variable domain reads NAGVMQNPRHLVRRRGQEARLRCSPMKGHSHVYWYRQLPEEGLKFMVYLQKENIIDESGMPKERFSAEFPKEGPSILRIQQVVRGDSAAYFCASSPDRRVGNQPQHFGDGTRLSIL.

This clone appeared once. The chain uses TRBV2 and TRBJ2-1; 7 bases are shared with TRBD2. Germline CDR1 is SNHLY and CDR2 is FYNNEI. After removal of 7 bases from V and 5 bases from J, the junction contained 5 bases not matched to a gene. CDR3 length: 13 residues. The CDR3 reads CASKEGRDNEQFF. In DNA form, the CDR3 reads TGTGCCAGCAAAGAGGGGAGGGACAATGAGCAGTTCTTC.

The gene calls are TRBV21-1 and TRBJ1-3; TRBD1, the table's D call, lacks a check against the DNA. TRBV21-1 is described as a pseudogene. The CDR3 covers 18 residues. The CDR3 loop is CASSKSCRPAISGNTIYF. The CDR3 DNA reads TGTGCCAGCAGCAAATCCTGCAGGCCCGCCATCTCTGGAAACACCATATATTTT.

The chain combines TRBV5-5 with TRBJ2-2; 11 bases align to TRBD1. The CDR3 runs 16 residues. V was pared by 5 bases and J by 4 bases, with 7 bases of the junction left unmatched. Looked up from germline, CDR1 is SGHKS and CDR2 is YYEKEE (reference sequence). The CDR3 spells CASRSGQGAGTGELFF. DNA for the CDR3: TGTGCCAGCAGATCCGGACAGGGGGCGGGCACCGGGGAGCTGTTTTTT.